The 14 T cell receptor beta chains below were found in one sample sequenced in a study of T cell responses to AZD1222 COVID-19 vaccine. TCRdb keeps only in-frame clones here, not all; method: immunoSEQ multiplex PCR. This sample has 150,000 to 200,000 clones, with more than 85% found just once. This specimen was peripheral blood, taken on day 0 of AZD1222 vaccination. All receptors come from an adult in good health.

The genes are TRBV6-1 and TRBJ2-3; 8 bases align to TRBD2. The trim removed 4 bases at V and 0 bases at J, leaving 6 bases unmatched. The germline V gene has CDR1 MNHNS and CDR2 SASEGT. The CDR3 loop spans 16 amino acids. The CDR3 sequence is CASSVIAGTSTDTQYF. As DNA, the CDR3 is TGTGCCAGCAGTGTGATAGCGGGGACTAGCACAGATACGCAGTATTTT.

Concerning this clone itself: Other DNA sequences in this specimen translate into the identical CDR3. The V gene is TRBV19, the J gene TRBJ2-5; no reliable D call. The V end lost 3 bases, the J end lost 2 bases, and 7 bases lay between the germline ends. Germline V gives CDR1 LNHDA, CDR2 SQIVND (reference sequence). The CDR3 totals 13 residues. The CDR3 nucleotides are TGTGCCAGTAGTATCGGCTGGCAAGAGACCCAGTACTTC. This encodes CASSIGWQETQYF.

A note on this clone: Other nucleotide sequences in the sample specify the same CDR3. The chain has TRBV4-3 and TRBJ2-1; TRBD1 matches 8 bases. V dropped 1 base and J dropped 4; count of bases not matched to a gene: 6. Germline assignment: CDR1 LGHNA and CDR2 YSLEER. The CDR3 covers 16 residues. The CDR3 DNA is TGCGCCAGCAGCCAAGTATTACAGGGGGGATACAATGAGCAGTTCTTC. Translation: CASSQVLQGGYNEQFF.

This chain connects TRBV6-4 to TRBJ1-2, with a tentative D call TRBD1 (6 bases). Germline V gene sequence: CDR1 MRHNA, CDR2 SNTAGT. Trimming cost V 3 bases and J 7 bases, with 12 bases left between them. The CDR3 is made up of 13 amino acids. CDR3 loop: CASSEKAGVGYTF. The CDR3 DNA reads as TGTGCCAGCAGTGAGAAGGCAGGGGTTGGCTACACCTTC.

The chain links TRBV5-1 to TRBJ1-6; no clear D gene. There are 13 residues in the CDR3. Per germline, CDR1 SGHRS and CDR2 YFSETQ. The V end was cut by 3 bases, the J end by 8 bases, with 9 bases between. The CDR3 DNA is TGCGCCAGCAGCTCGGGAGAGTATTCACCCCTCCACTTT. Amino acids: CASSSGEYSPLHF.

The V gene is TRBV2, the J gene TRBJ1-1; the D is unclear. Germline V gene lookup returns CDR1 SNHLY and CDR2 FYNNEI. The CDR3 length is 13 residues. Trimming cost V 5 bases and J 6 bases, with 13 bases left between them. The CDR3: CASSFLSGSEAFF. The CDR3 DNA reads TGTGCCAGCAGTTTCCTTTCGGGGTCTGAAGCTTTCTTT.

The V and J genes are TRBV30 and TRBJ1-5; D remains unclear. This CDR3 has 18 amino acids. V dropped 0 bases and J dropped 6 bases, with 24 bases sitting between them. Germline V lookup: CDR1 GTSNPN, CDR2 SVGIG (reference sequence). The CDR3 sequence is CAWSVTVRADIRGQPQHF. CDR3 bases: TGTGCCTGGAGTGTTACGGTAAGGGCAGACATCCGCGGTCAGCCCCAGCATTTT.

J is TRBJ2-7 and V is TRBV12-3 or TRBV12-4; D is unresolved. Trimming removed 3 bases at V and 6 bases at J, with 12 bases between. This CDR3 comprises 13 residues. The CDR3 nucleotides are TGTGCCAGCAGTTTTAGCCCCAGGCCCGAGCAGTACTTC. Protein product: CASSFSPRPEQYF.

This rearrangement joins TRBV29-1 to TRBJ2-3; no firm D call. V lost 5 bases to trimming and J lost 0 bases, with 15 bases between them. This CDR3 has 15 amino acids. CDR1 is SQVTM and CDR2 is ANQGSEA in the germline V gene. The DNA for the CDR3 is TGCAGCGTTCTACCCTTGATTGTGAGCACAGATACGCAGTATTTT. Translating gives CSVLPLIVSTDTQYF.

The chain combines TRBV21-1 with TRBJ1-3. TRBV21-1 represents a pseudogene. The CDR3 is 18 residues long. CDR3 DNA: TGTGCCAGCAGCAAAGTAAGAAGGAGGAGTTCCTCTGGAAACACCATATATTTT. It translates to CASSKVRRRSSSGNTIYF.

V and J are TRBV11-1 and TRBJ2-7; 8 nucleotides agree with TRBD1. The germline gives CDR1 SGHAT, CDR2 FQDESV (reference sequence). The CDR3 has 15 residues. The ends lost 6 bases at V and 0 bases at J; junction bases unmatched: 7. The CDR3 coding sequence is TGTGCCAGCAGTTTCGGACAGGGTGGCTCCTACGAGCAGTACTTC. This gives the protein CASSFGQGGSYEQYF.

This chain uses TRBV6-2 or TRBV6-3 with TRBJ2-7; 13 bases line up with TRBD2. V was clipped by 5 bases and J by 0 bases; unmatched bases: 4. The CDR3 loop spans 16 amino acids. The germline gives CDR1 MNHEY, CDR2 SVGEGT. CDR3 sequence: CASSPTSGGASYEQYF. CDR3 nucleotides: TGTGCCAGCAGTCCCACTAGCGGGGGGGCCTCCTACGAGCAGTACTTC.

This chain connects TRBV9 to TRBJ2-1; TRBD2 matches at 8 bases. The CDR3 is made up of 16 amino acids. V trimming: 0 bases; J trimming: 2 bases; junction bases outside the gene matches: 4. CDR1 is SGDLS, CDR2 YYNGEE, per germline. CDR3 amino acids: CASSVASGSTYNEQFF. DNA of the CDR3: TGTGCCAGCAGCGTAGCCAGCGGGAGTACCTACAATGAGCAGTTCTTC.

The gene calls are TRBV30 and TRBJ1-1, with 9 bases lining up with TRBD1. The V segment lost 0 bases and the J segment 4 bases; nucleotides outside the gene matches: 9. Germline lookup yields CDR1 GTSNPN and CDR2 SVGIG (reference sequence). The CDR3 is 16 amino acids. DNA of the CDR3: TGTGCCTGGAGTGTCGGACAGGGGCCCTTTAGCACTGAAGCTTTCTTT. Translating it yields CAWSVGQGPFSTEAFF.